This entry lists 11 T cell receptor beta chains sequenced from one sample in a study of siplizumab effects on memory and regulatory T cells. Sequencing was performed with immunoSEQ multiplex PCR; in TCRdb, only in-frame clones are kept and a portion is missing. The sample records 70,000 to 95,000 clones, approximately 93% being singletons. The source material was CD8+ T cells sorted from blood. These receptors all come from a human donor in good health.

This clone was picked up one time. The chain recombines TRBV5-1 with TRBJ1-2; D is possibly TRBD1 (5 bases). The CDR3 spans 16 residues. From germline, CDR1 is SGHRS and CDR2 YFSETQ. Deletions cut 1 base from V and 7 bases from J, with 20 bases between. The CDR3 loop reads CASSLFGTPETGGYTF. In DNA, the CDR3 is TGCGCCAGCAGCTTGTTCGGGACGCCGGAGACGGGTGGCTACACCTTC.

The rearrangement links TRBV10-3 to TRBJ1-2, with TRBD1 matching 8 bases. The CDR3 totals 14 residues. V was pared by 4 bases and J by 3 bases, with 4 bases of the junction left unmatched. Germline lookup yields CDR1 ENHRY and CDR2 SYGVKD. The CDR3 sequence is CAISGTGLYYGYTF. The CDR3 bases are TGTGCCATCAGTGGGACAGGGCTTTACTATGGCTACACCTTC.

J is TRBJ2-1 and V is TRBV7-9; 8 nucleotides line up with TRBD2. Germline values: CDR1 SEHNR, CDR2 FQNEAQ (reference sequence). The CDR3 has 16 amino acids. V lost 5 bases, J lost 3 bases, and 9 bases stayed unmatched. As DNA, the CDR3 is TGTGCCAGCAGCCCCATAGAAGCGGGGGACTACAATGAGCAGTTCTTC. Translated, it gives CASSPIEAGDYNEQFF. Full variable domain (outside the CDR3, taken from reference TRBV7-9 and TRBJ2-1): DTGVSQNPRHKITKRGQNVTFRCDPISEHNRLYWYRQTLGQGPEFLTYFQNEAQLEKSRLLSDRFSAERPKGSFSTLEIQRTEQGDSAMYLCASSPIEAGDYNEQFFGPGTRLTVL.

The genes are TRBV2 and TRBJ2-7; a weak D match, TRBD2 (5 bases). V lost 0 bases, J lost 2 bases, and 11 bases lay in between. This CDR3 is 15 amino acids long. CDR1 and CDR2 from the germline V gene are SNHLY and FYNNEI. This chain's CDR3 is CASSEALELAYEQYF. The CDR3 DNA reads as TGTGCCAGCAGTGAAGCGCTTGAACTAGCCTACGAGCAGTACTTC.

Here the CDR3 reads CASRRSPAEGETQYF. For the CDR3, the DNA is TGTGCCAGCAGGCGTTCCCCGGCGGAAGGAGAGACCCAGTACTTC. The V call is TRBV27, the J call TRBJ2-5; D call uncertain. V dropped 6 bases and J dropped 4 bases, with 18 bases sitting between them. CDR1 MNHEY and CDR2 SMNVEV come from the germline V gene (reference sequence). The length of the CDR3 is 15 residues.

In DNA form, the CDR3 reads TGTGCCAGCAGCTTATACACTAGCAGGGTCACAGATACGCAGTATTTT. As protein: CASSLYTSRVTDTQYF. The rearrangement uses TRBV13 and TRBJ2-3; TRBD2 is a possible D gene (6 bases). Trimming took 2 bases from V and 2 from J, leaving 14 bases between them. There are 16 residues in the CDR3. Germline lookup yields CDR1 PRHDT and CDR2 FYEKMQ (reference sequence).

The chain employs TRBV7-9 and TRBJ2-1; D ambiguous. The V end was cut by 5 bases, the J end by 2 bases, with 13 bases between. CDR3 size: 15 residues. The V gene's germline CDR1 is SEHNR and CDR2 FQNEAQ (reference sequence). The CDR3 region is CASSPRTEAYNEQFF. In nucleotides, the CDR3 is TGTGCCAGCAGCCCTCGGACCGAAGCCTACAATGAGCAGTTCTTC.

V gene TRBV6-1 combines with J gene TRBJ1-1; tentative D call: TRBD1 (5 bases). The CDR3 is 14 amino acids. Trimming stripped 1 base from V and 1 base from J, with 7 bases between. The germline V gene has CDR1 MNHNS and CDR2 SASEGT. CDR3 in amino acids: CASSEGGWNTEAFF. The CDR3 DNA follows: TGTGCCAGCAGTGAAGGGGGCTGGAACACTGAAGCTTTCTTT.

The chain links TRBV4-1 to TRBJ1-3; 8 bases fit TRBD1. This CDR3 is 18 amino acids long. Germline V lookup: CDR1 MGHRA, CDR2 YSYEKL. Unmatched junction bases numbered 9, after V lost 1 base and J lost 1 base. CDR3 sequence reads: CASSQAITGQGSGNTIYF. As DNA, the CDR3 is TGCGCCAGCAGCCAAGCTATTACAGGACAGGGTTCTGGAAACACCATATATTTT.

The chain links TRBV5-1 to TRBJ1-1; tentative D call: TRBD1 (5 bases). Germline CDR1 and CDR2: SGHRS and YFSETQ. V was shortened by 4 bases and J by 7 bases, with 23 bases between the two germline ends. The CDR3 runs 16 residues. CDR3 region: CASSRDDMGVSGEAFF. For the CDR3, the DNA is TGCGCCAGCAGCAGGGACGACATGGGGGTAAGTGGTGAAGCTTTCTTT.

This chain joins TRBV6-5 and TRBJ2-1; D call uncertain. The ends were cut back, 6 bases at V and 6 bases at J, with 9 bases in the middle. Germline values: CDR1 MNHEY, CDR2 SVGAGI. The length of the CDR3 is 12 residues. This CDR3 is CASSLSGNEQFF. The CDR3 DNA reads TGTGCCAGCAGCCTCAGTGGCAATGAGCAGTTCTTC.